This entry features one T cell receptor beta chain sequence. The specificity of this receptor is unknown. Within one base of it there is no much larger clone, and no base qualities were kept. The germline V gene gives CDR1 as MDHEN and CDR2 as SYDVKM. Germline trimming amounts to 9 bases on V and 6 bases on J, with 1 as the count of junction bases outside the gene matches. The CDR3 measures 12 amino acids from cysteine to phenylalanine. Only the CDR3 region is kept as DNA, spanning 36 bases read in frame from base 1. This entry is derived from a study of blood T cell repertoires in COVID-19 (dated by TCRdb to about 2020). Study-level background: Samples covering the acute and convalescent phases of COVID-19 were provided by collaborators in the United States, Italy and Spain. The repertoires were released in a freely available public database meant as a resource for research on the immune response to SARS-CoV-2. The dataset comprised deeply sampled blood TCRbeta repertoires from subjects exposed to, actively infected with, or recovered from COVID-19. The material from the prospective study consisted of cDNA or gDNA derived from T cells, B-cell-depleted T cells, or PBMCs. Nearly every sample came with metadata listing a de-identified subject ID, COVID-19 status, age in years and sex. Where available, HLA class I and class II types were taken from metadata supplied by the sample provider and were not determined by assay-based typing. Samples were obtained from the ongoing ImmuneRACE study (first 160 participants) and from about 1,300 subjects provided by 6 global collaborators. What the study reported, not specific to this receptor: How much clinical and demographic metadata was included differed by source and by participant, and the metadata was provided uncurated.

Participants in the prospective study were aged roughly 18 to 90 years, lived in under 30 United States geographic areas, and enrolled through a virtual design. In the prospective study, participants were assigned to cohorts based on the clinical history participants reported in a screening survey and a study questionnaire. Recovered participants in ImmuneRACE Cohort 3 were defined as having two consecutive negative NP/OP PCR tests, clearance from a healthcare professional, or resolution of symptoms. Mobile phlebotomists in the prospective study collected whole blood, serum and a nasopharyngeal or oropharyngeal swab from every participant. Additional blood draws and questionnaires over an approximately 2-month period could optionally be provided by prospective study participants. Prospective study blood samples were shipped either frozen or at room temperature before DNA extraction. TCRbeta CDR3 regions were amplified from genomic DNA using the immunoSEQ Assay, a bias-controlled multiplex PCR. The original pipeline was this. The number of nucleated cells in each sample was estimated from the amplification of reference gene primers within the assay. To quantify the absolute abundance of each unique TCRbeta CDR3 rearrangement, sequence reads were collapsed and filtered. Productive Simpson clonality was computed per sample as the square root of Simpson's diversity index over productive rearrangements. The source is immuneACCESS, and TCRdb retained only in-frame sequences with V and J called. Part of the clones is not carried over; for the studies checked, unresolved V genes explain less than half of this, and the remainder is unexplained. V, J and clone size derive from that table, while D and trimming were established from the DNA sequence. The sample has approximately 200,000 clones on record, roughly 85% of them singletons. The leading ten clones occupy roughly 20% of the sample.

This receptor was obtained from a man aged 40-55 years who had recovered from COVID-19. Recombination joined TRBV28 with TRBJ1-6; 8 bases in the middle match TRBD1. Sequencing input: PBMCs or T cells enriched from blood (not recorded which). The DNA sequence is as follows: TGTGCCAGTGACAGGGGTAATTCACCCCTCCACTTT. The translation is CASDRGNSPLHF.